This TCR beta chain came from a study of T cells in Graves' hyperthyroidism and ophthalmopathy. Study summary: It was at initial diagnosis, before any treatment, that peripheral blood was collected.

TCR beta CDR3 region amplification was performed from RNA transcripts. TCR CDR3 underwent first-round RT-PCR with the HTBI primer set. TCRdb re-derived calls from the multiplex PCR reads in MiXCR, one entry per CDR3 protein. This sample has around 290,000 distinct CDR3 sequences; about an eighth occur once, and the top ten carry 7% to 9%. Trimming removed 2 bases at V and 1 base at J, with 6 bases between. Germline-derived CDR1 and CDR2 are SNHLY and FYNNEI. The CDR3 is 15 amino acids. This clonotype was counted between two and nine times. Sequenced: blood. This sequence originates from a woman aged 40-49 years with Graves' hyperthyroidism. V is TRBV2 and J is TRBJ2-6; D gene unclear. Written as DNA, the CDR3 is TGTGCCAGCAGTGAAAGAGTGTCTGGGGCCAACGTCCTGACTTTC. Translating gives CASSERVSGANVLTF.